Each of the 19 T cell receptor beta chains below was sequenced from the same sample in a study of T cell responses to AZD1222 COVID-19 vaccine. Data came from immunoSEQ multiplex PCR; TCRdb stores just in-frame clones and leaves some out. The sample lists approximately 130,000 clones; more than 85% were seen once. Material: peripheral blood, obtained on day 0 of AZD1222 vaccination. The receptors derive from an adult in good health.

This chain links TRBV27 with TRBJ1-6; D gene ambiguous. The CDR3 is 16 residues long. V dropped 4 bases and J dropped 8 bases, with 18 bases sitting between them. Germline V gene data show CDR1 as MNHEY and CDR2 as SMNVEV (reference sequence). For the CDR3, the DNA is TGTGCCAGCAGTTCAGACAACCTGGGCGTGGATTCACCCCTCCACTTT. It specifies CASSSDNLGVDSPLHF.

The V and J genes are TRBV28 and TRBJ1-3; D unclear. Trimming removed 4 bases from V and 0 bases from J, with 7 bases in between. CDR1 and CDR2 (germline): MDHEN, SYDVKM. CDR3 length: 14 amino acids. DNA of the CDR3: TGTGCCAGCAGTTCCGGGTCCTCTGGAAACACCATATATTTT. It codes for CASSSGSSGNTIYF.

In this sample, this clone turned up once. The CDR3: CSARVGVEQFF. The CDR3 DNA reads as TGCAGTGCTAGAGTAGGTGTTGAGCAGTTCTTC. The genes are TRBV20-1 and TRBJ2-1; D gene ambiguous. Trimming took 1 base from V and 9 from J, leaving 7 bases between them. The CDR3 has 11 residues. CDR1 is DFQATT, CDR2 SNEGSKA, per germline (reference sequence).

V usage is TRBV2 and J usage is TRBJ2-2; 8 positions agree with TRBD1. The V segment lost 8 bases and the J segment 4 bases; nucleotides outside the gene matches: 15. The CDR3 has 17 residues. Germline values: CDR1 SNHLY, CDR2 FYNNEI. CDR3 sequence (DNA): TGTGCCAGCTCCGTATGGCAGGGGGCAAGAGGCACCGGGGAGCTGTTTTTT. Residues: CASSVWQGARGTGELFF.

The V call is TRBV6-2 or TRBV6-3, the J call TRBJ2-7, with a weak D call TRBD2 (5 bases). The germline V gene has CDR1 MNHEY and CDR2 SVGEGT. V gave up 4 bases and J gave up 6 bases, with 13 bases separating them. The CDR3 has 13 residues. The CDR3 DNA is TGTGCCAGCAGTTTTTTGACTATGAGCGAGCAGTACTTC. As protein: CASSFLTMSEQYF.

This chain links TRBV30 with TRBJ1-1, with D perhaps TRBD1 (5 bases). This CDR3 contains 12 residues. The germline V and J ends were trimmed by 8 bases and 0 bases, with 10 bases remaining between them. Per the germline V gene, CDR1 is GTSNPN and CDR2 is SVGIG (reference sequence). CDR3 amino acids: CAGTRVNTEAFF. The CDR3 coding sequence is TGTGCCGGGACCAGGGTGAACACTGAAGCTTTCTTT.

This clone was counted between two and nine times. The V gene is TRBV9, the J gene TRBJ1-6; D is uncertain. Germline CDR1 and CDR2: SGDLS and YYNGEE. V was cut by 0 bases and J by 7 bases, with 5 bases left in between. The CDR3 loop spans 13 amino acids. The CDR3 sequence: CASSVEWNSPLHF. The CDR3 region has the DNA TGTGCCAGCAGCGTAGAATGGAATTCACCCCTCCACTTT.

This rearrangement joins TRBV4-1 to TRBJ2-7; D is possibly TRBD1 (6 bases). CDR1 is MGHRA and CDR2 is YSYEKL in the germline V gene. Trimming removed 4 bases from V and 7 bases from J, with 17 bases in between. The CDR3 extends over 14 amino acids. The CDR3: CASSLRDNTGEQYF. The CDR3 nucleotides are TGCGCCAGCAGCCTCCGGGACAACACCGGGGAGCAGTACTTC.

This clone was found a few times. The CDR3 region has the DNA TGCAGCGTACAGACGGAGAAAAACATTCAGTACTTC. This sequence encodes CSVQTEKNIQYF. The chain links TRBV29-1 to TRBJ2-4; D is unclear. Deletions cut 6 bases from V and 4 bases from J, with 10 bases between. Looked up from germline, CDR1 is SQVTM and CDR2 is ANQGSEA. This CDR3 is 12 amino acids long.

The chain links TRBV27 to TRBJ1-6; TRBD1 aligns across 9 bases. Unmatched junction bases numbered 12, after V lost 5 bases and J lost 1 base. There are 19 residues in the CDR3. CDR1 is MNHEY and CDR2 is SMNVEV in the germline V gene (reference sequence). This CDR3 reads CASSGPGQGFSSYNSPLHF. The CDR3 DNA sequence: TGTGCCAGCAGTGGTCCGGGACAGGGTTTCTCTTCCTATAATTCACCCCTCCACTTT.

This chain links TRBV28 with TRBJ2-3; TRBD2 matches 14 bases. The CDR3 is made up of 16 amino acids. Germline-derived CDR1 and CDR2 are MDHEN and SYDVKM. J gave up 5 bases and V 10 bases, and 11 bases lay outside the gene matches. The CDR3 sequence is CAIKTSGRAGGDTQYF. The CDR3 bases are TGTGCCATCAAGACTAGCGGGAGGGCCGGGGGAGATACGCAGTATTTT.

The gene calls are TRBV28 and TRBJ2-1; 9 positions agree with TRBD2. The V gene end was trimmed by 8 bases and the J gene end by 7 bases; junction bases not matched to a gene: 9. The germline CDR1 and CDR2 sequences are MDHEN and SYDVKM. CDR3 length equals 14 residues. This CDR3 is CASRGAGGRNEQFF. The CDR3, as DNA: TGTGCCAGCCGGGGTGCGGGAGGGAGGAATGAGCAGTTCTTC.

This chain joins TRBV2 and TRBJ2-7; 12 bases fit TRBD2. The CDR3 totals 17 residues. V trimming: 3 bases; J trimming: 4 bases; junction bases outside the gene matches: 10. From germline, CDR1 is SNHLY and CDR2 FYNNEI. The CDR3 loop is CASSDIETSGRKYEQYF. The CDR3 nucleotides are TGTGCCAGCAGTGATATTGAGACTAGCGGGAGAAAGTACGAGCAGTACTTC. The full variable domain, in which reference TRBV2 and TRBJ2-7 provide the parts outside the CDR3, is EPEVTQTPSHQVTQMGQEVILRCVPISNHLYFYWYRQILGQKVEFLVSFYNNEISEKSEIFDDQFSVERPDGSNFTLKIRSTKLEDSAMYFCASSDIETSGRKYEQYFGPGTRLTVT.

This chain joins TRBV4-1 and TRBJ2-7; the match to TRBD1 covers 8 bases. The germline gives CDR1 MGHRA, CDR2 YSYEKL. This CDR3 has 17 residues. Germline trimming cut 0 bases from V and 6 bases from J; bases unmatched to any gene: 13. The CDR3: CASSQESWTGYPPEQYF. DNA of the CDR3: TGCGCCAGCAGCCAAGAGAGTTGGACAGGGTATCCCCCCGAGCAGTACTTC.

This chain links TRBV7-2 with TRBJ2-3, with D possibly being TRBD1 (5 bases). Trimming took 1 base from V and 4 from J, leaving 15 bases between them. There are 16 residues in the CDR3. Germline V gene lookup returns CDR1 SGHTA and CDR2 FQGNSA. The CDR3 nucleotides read TGTGCCAGCAGCTTAGGAACAGGTTACGCGGCAGATACGCAGTATTTT. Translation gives CASSLGTGYAADTQYF.

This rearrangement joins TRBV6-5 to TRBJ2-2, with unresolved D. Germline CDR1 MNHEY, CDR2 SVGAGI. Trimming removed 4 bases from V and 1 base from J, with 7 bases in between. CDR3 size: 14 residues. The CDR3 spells CASSSFGNTGELFF. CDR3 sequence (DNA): TGTGCCAGCAGTTCATTCGGGAACACCGGGGAGCTGTTTTTT.

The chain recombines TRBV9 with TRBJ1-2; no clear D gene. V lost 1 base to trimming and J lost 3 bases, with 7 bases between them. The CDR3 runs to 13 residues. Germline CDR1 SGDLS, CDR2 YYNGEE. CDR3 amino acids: CASSVMSDYGYTF. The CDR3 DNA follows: TGTGCCAGCAGCGTAATGAGTGACTATGGCTACACCTTC.

The chain's CDR3 is CASSYTLYEKLFF. CDR3 nucleotide sequence: TGTGCCAGCAGTTATACACTCTACGAAAAACTGTTTTTT. The genes are TRBV6-2 or TRBV6-3 and TRBJ1-4; D ambiguous. Trimming left V 3 bases short and J 8 bases short, with 10 bases between. CDR1 is MNHEY and CDR2 is SVGEGT in the germline V gene. The CDR3 is 13 amino acids.

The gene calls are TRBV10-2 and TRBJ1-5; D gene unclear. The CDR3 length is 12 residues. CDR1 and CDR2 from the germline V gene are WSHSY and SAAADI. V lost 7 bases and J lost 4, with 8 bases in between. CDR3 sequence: CASTEGNQPQHF. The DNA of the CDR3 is TGCGCCAGCACCGAGGGAAATCAGCCCCAGCATTTT.